The 19 T cell receptor beta chains reported below all come from one sample, sequenced in a study of blood T cell repertoires in COVID-19. Data came from immunoSEQ multiplex PCR; TCRdb stores just in-frame clones and leaves some out. The repertoire includes approximately 180,000 clones, roughly 79% of them detected once, and roughly 12% sits in the top ten. Material: peripheral blood. The source is a woman older than 75 with COVID-19, enrolled during active disease.

V gene TRBV7-2 combines with J gene TRBJ1-5; D gene ambiguous. CDR1 and CDR2 from the germline V gene are SGHTA and FQGNSA. The V gene lost 3 bases and the J gene lost 5 bases, with 11 bases spanning the gap. The CDR3 length is 14 residues. CDR3: CASSFTQAYQPQHF. In DNA, the CDR3 is TGTGCCAGCAGCTTCACCCAGGCATATCAGCCCCAGCATTTT.

The chain employs TRBV3-1 (or the pseudogene TRBV3-2) and TRBJ1-2, with 10 bases aligning to TRBD1. Germline CDR1 LGHDT, CDR2 YNNKEL (reference sequence). This CDR3 has 19 amino acids. With V trimmed by 0 bases and J by 2 bases, 12 bases remained unmatched. In DNA, the CDR3 is TGTGCCAGCAGCCAAGAAGTGTTGCCTGCGGGACAGGGGAACTATGGCTACACCTTC. It is translated as CASSQEVLPAGQGNYGYTF.

The gene calls are TRBV12-3 or TRBV12-4 and TRBJ2-1; 10 positions agree with TRBD2. V shed 4 bases, J shed 14 bases, and the junction held 5 bases outside the gene matches. The CDR3 length is 12 residues. The CDR3: CASSSAGGHKFF. The CDR3 nucleotides are TGTGCCAGCAGTTCAGCGGGAGGGCATAAGTTCTTC.

The chain recombines TRBV27 with TRBJ2-3, with no clear D. V lost 1 base and J lost 3, with 8 bases in between. CDR3 size: 14 residues. Germline loops: CDR1 MNHEY, CDR2 SMNVEV (reference sequence). As DNA, the CDR3 is TGTGCCAGCAGTTTATACGAGGCGACAGATACGCAGTATTTT. Amino acids: CASSLYEATDTQYF.

This clone was detected only a few times. The chain carries TRBV10-3 and TRBJ1-2; unclear D gene. The CDR3 consists of 13 residues. V lost 0 bases to trimming and J lost 8 bases, with 10 bases between them. Germline V gene data show CDR1 as ENHRY and CDR2 as SYGVKD. CDR3 in amino acids: CAISESSGGGYTF. In DNA form, the CDR3 reads TGTGCCATCAGTGAGTCATCAGGAGGGGGCTACACCTTC.

This clone was seen just once. The rearrangement links TRBV7-9 to TRBJ1-4, with D perhaps matching TRBD1 (6 bases). V was shortened by 3 bases and J by 7 bases, with 18 bases between the two germline ends. Germline lookup yields CDR1 SEHNR and CDR2 FQNEAQ (reference sequence). The CDR3 spans 16 residues. CDR3 residues: CASSLGAGNVGEKLFF. In DNA form, the CDR3 reads TGTGCCAGCAGCTTGGGGGCCGGCAATGTCGGTGAAAAACTGTTTTTT.

The chain uses TRBV6-5 and TRBJ1-3, with 8 bases matching TRBD1. V was pared by 2 bases and J by 4 bases, with 4 bases of the junction left unmatched. Per germline, CDR1 MNHEY and CDR2 SVGAGI. The CDR3 has 15 amino acids. CDR3 in DNA: TGTGCCAGCAGTTACGACAGGGGCGGCGGAAACACCATATATTTT. Translation gives CASSYDRGGGNTIYF.

The chain uses TRBV2 and TRBJ2-2; D possibly corresponds to TRBD2 (6 bases). V lost 5 bases, J lost 7 bases, and 14 bases lay in between. This CDR3 contains 14 residues. Germline assignment: CDR1 SNHLY and CDR2 FYNNEI. CDR3: CASSLGLSYGELFF. CDR3 coding DNA: TGTGCCAGCAGTCTGGGACTCTCGTACGGGGAGCTGTTTTTT.

The chain recombines TRBV7-9 with TRBJ2-5, with TRBD2 matching 10 bases. V was pared by 1 base and J by 2 bases, with 4 bases of the junction left unmatched. This CDR3 comprises 16 residues. Germline CDR1 is SEHNR and CDR2 is FQNEAQ (reference sequence). The CDR3, as DNA: TGTGCCAGCAGCTTAGGGGCTAGCGGGAGACAAGAGACCCAGTACTTC. It specifies CASSLGASGRQETQYF.

The V and J genes are TRBV3-1 (or the pseudogene TRBV3-2) and TRBJ1-1; D perhaps matches TRBD1 (5 bases). V lost 1 base, J lost 1 base, and 10 bases lay in between. The CDR3 is 15 residues long. Germline loops: CDR1 LGHDT, CDR2 YNNKEL (reference sequence). CDR3 sequence reads: CASSQAKTGNTEAFF. CDR3 DNA sequence: TGTGCCAGCAGCCAAGCCAAAACAGGGAACACTGAAGCTTTCTTT.

V is TRBV7-2 and J is TRBJ1-2, with 9 bases aligning to TRBD1. Losses at the gene ends were 0 bases for V and 4 bases for J; bases not matched to a gene: 15. This CDR3 has 19 residues. Germline loops: CDR1 SGHTA, CDR2 FQGNSA. CDR3 region: CASSLALGQGTRGGYGYTF. The CDR3 nucleotides read TGTGCCAGCAGCTTAGCGCTCGGACAGGGGACCCGGGGGGGCTATGGCTACACCTTC.

CDR3 coding DNA: TGTGCCAGCAGCCTAGCGGAGGGTCCAAGAGATACGCAGTATTTT. Protein: CASSLAEGPRDTQYF. The chain joins TRBV2 to TRBJ2-3; 7 nucleotides agree with TRBD2. The CDR3 spans 15 residues. CDR1 and CDR2 (germline): SNHLY, FYNNEI. The junction had 11 bases not matched to a gene; V was cut back by 6 bases and J by 5 bases.

V is TRBV5-1 and J is TRBJ2-1; 10 bases align to TRBD1. The length of the CDR3 is 15 residues. Germline V gene lookup returns CDR1 SGHRS and CDR2 YFSETQ. The V and J ends lost 0 bases and 3 bases, in that order; junction bases with no gene match: 0. The DNA for the CDR3 is TGCGCCAGCAGCTTGGGGACAGGGGGCTACAATGAGCAGTTCTTC. The encoded protein is CASSLGTGGYNEQFF.

V and J are TRBV25-1 and TRBJ2-1, with 9 bases fitting TRBD1. Germline V gives CDR1 MGHDK, CDR2 SYGVNS. CDR3 length equals 16 residues. J lost 0 bases, V lost 2 bases, and 2 bases had no gene match. As DNA, the CDR3 is TGTGCCAGCAGTGAACCGGGACAGGGCTCCTACAATGAGCAGTTCTTC. Encoded protein: CASSEPGQGSYNEQFF.

This sequence joins TRBV4-1 and TRBJ1-4; no firm D call. The CDR3 is 17 residues long. Germline V gene data show CDR1 as MGHRA and CDR2 as YSYEKL. V lost 3 bases and J lost 3, with 17 bases in between. The CDR3 loop is CASSQRATLVSNEKLFF. The CDR3 DNA sequence: TGCGCCAGCAGCCAGAGGGCCACTCTCGTTTCTAATGAAAAACTGTTTTTT.

The V and J genes are TRBV19 and TRBJ2-7, with TRBD2 identical over 8 bases. The V gene end was trimmed by 4 bases and the J gene end by 4 bases; junction bases not matched to a gene: 15. The CDR3 sequence is 17 residues long. CDR1 is LNHDA and CDR2 is SQIVND in the germline V gene (reference sequence). As DNA, the CDR3 is TGTGCCAGTAGTAGGGCCGGGACTGTCGGGGGGGTGTACGAGCAGTACTTC. It encodes CASSRAGTVGGVYEQYF. Full variable domain (missing parts from reference TRBV19 and TRBJ2-7): DGGITQSPKYLFRKEGQNVTLSCEQNLNHDAMYWYRQDPGQGLRLIYYSQIVNDFQKGDIAEGYSVSREKKESFPLTVTSAQKNPTAFYLCASSRAGTVGGVYEQYFGPGTRLTVT.

This chain connects TRBV7-2 to TRBJ1-4; 11 bases agree with TRBD1. This CDR3 has 16 amino acids. Germline V gene lookup returns CDR1 SGHTA and CDR2 FQGNSA. Trimming cost V 5 bases and J 4 bases; bases outside gene matches: 6. The CDR3 loop reads CASSTRTGGGNEKLFF. CDR3 DNA: TGTGCCAGCAGCACCCGGACAGGGGGCGGTAATGAAAAACTGTTTTTT.

This chain links TRBV2 with TRBJ2-7; D uncertain. The length of the CDR3 is 12 residues. Trimming stripped 4 bases from V and 4 bases from J, with 8 bases between. CDR1 is SNHLY and CDR2 is FYNNEI in the germline V gene. CDR3 sequence (DNA): TGTGCCAGCAGTGCCCCGAGTTACGAGCAGTACTTC. Protein sequence: CASSAPSYEQYF.

The genes are TRBV7-2 and TRBJ2-2; a weak D match, TRBD2 (6 bases). Trimming removed 3 bases at V and 5 bases at J, with 13 bases between. The CDR3 is 15 residues long. CDR1 SGHTA and CDR2 FQGNSA come from the germline V gene. The CDR3, as DNA: TGTGCCAGCAGCTTTTGGGGGAGCGGGACCGGGGAGCTGTTTTTT. It encodes CASSFWGSGTGELFF.